One sample yielded the 23 T cell receptor beta chains listed below, sequenced in a study of blood T cell repertoires in COVID-19 (dated by TCRdb to between 2020 and 2021). Library preparation used the immunoSEQ multiplex PCR assay. TCRdb mirrors the immuneACCESS table, restricted to in-frame sequences. Some clones are absent from its copies; in checked studies, under half trace to an unresolved V gene, and the reason for the others is unknown. Counted in this sample were 120,000 to 150,000 clones; approximately 81% of them appeared once. About 38% of the sample rests with the top ten. The sequenced material came from peripheral blood. The receptors stem from a human donor in a cohort sampled during active COVID-19.

The chain recombines TRBV7-9 with TRBJ1-5; a weak D match, TRBD1 (6 bases). V was cut by 5 bases and J by 5 bases, with 10 bases left in between. CDR3 length: 13 amino acids. CDR1 SEHNR and CDR2 FQNEAQ come from the germline V gene (reference sequence). The CDR3 loop is CASSPGAYQPQHF. Written as DNA, the CDR3 is TGTGCCAGCAGCCCAGGGGCATATCAGCCCCAGCATTTT.

The J gene is TRBJ2-3, the V gene TRBV7-9, with D perhaps matching TRBD1 (6 bases). Per germline, CDR1 SEHNR and CDR2 FQNEAQ (reference sequence). Deletions cut 5 bases from V and 2 bases from J, with 26 bases between. The CDR3 covers 19 residues. In DNA, the CDR3 is TGTGCCAGCAGCCTCTACCTTTCTTTTGGGGACAAACTCACAGATACGCAGTATTTT. Translated: CASSLYLSFGDKLTDTQYF.

The genes are TRBV12-3 or TRBV12-4 and TRBJ2-2; a possible D gene is TRBD1 (5 bases). Trimming removed 3 bases from V and 7 bases from J, with 9 bases in between. The CDR3 consists of 13 residues. For the CDR3, the DNA is TGTGCCAGCAGTTTGTATAGGGGCGGGGAGCTGTTTTTT. Translating gives CASSLYRGGELFF.

This chain joins TRBV12-3 or TRBV12-4 and TRBJ1-2; D is perhaps TRBD1 (5 bases). This CDR3 has 13 amino acids. Deletions cut 7 bases from V and 8 bases from J, with 17 bases between. CDR3 in amino acids: CASITGRSGGYTF. Here the CDR3 DNA reads TGTGCCAGCATTACAGGTCGCTCCGGGGGCTACACCTTC.

This rearrangement joins TRBV12-5 to TRBJ1-1; TRBD1 matches at 9 bases. Germline V gene sequence: CDR1 LGHNT, CDR2 FRNRAP. CDR3 length equals 15 residues. Trimming at V came to 6 bases and at J to 0 bases, leaving 5 bases not matched to a gene. CDR3 loop: CASGSGQGLNTEAFF. Here the CDR3 DNA reads TGTGCTAGTGGATCCGGACAGGGGTTGAACACTGAAGCTTTCTTT.

This clone was counted a single time. This chain links TRBV3-1 (or the pseudogene TRBV3-2) with TRBJ1-2, with TRBD1 matching 7 bases. V was clipped by 3 bases and J by 7 bases; unmatched bases: 11. CDR3 length equals 15 residues. In germline, CDR1 is LGHDT, CDR2 YNNKEL (reference sequence). The CDR3: CASSHRDSRRIGYTF. The CDR3 DNA sequence: TGTGCCAGCAGCCACCGGGACAGCCGTCGTATTGGCTACACCTTC.

The CDR3 sequence is CASSYDRFYGYTF. For the CDR3, the DNA is TGTGCCAGCAGTTATGACAGGTTCTATGGCTACACCTTC. The rearrangement uses TRBV6-5 and TRBJ1-2; D possibly corresponds to TRBD1 (6 bases). CDR3 length equals 13 residues. V lost 3 bases to trimming and J lost 4 bases, with 9 bases between them. Per the germline V gene, CDR1 is MNHEY and CDR2 is SVGAGI.

The V gene is TRBV28, the J gene TRBJ1-5; D unresolved. CDR1 is MDHEN and CDR2 is SYDVKM in the germline V gene. The CDR3 totals 14 residues. Trimming shortened V by 4 bases and J by 6 bases, and 13 bases separated the two germline ends. CDR3 in DNA: TGTGCCAGCAGTTCAGGAGGGCGCCGTCAGCCCCAGCATTTT. Translating it yields CASSSGGRRQPQHF.

This chain links TRBV5-1 with TRBJ2-7; D is uncertain. The CDR3 length is 12 residues. The germline gives CDR1 SGHRS, CDR2 YFSETQ. V was cut by 5 bases and J by 2 bases, with 8 bases left in between. The CDR3 loop reads CASSPPAYEQYF. As DNA, the CDR3 is TGCGCCAGCAGTCCCCCCGCCTACGAGCAGTACTTC. Using reference TRBV5-1 and TRBJ2-7 for the parts outside the CDR3, the full variable domain is KAGVTQTPRYLIKTRGQQVTLSCSPISGHRSVSWYQQTPGQGLQFLFEYFSETQRNKGNFPGRFSGRQFSNSRSEMNVSTLELGDSALYLCASSPPAYEQYFGPGTRLTVT.

CDR3 in DNA: TGTGCCAGTAGACCCTCGGCGGGGTCAGGCGAGCAGTACTTC. Residues: CASRPSAGSGEQYF. V and J are TRBV19 and TRBJ2-7; tentatively, D is TRBD2 (6 bases). This CDR3 contains 14 residues. Trimming cost V 6 bases and J 6 bases, with 18 bases left between them. The germline gives CDR1 LNHDA, CDR2 SQIVND (reference sequence).

The chain couples TRBV11-2 to TRBJ1-1; no clear D. CDR3 size: 13 residues. Deletions cut 4 bases from V and 6 bases from J, with 12 bases between. Germline assignment: CDR1 SGHAT and CDR2 FQNNGV. The CDR3 loop reads CASSWGGWAEAFF. In DNA, the CDR3 is TGTGCCAGCAGCTGGGGAGGATGGGCTGAAGCTTTCTTT.

This chain uses TRBV6-6 with TRBJ1-1; possible D gene TRBD1, 6 bases. The CDR3 totals 14 residues. Per the germline V gene, CDR1 is MNHNY and CDR2 is SVGAGI (reference sequence). Trimming cost V 5 bases and J 2 bases, with 12 bases left between them. CDR3 in DNA: TGTGCCAGCAGTAACGGACAGCTAAACACTGAAGCTTTCTTT. Translating it yields CASSNGQLNTEAFF.

For the CDR3, the DNA is TGTGCCAGCAGTTCATCAGGGCACTATGGCTACACCTTC. This translates into CASSSSGHYGYTF. The chain has TRBV6-6 and TRBJ1-2, with D possibly being TRBD1 (5 bases). CDR1 and CDR2 (germline): MNHNY, SVGAGI (reference sequence). There are 13 residues in the CDR3. With 4 bases removed from V and 3 bases from J, the gap between germline ends came to 9 bases.

The chain is built from TRBV19 and TRBJ1-4; 11 nucleotides agree with TRBD1. The germline V gene encodes CDR1 LNHDA and CDR2 SQIVND (reference sequence). V trimming: 5 bases; J trimming: 7 bases; junction bases outside the gene matches: 18. The CDR3 is made up of 19 amino acids. CDR3 coding DNA: TGTGCCAGTAGTCCGTTCTGGACAGGGGGCGGGCGGTTTAGTGAAAAACTGTTTTTT. It is translated as CASSPFWTGGGRFSEKLFF.

The rearrangement uses TRBV6-2 or TRBV6-3 and TRBJ2-1, with 9 bases that match TRBD1. The CDR3 is made up of 16 amino acids. Germline V gene data show CDR1 as MNHEY and CDR2 as SVGEGT. The ends lost 4 bases at V and 9 bases at J; junction bases unmatched: 13. The CDR3 DNA follows: TGTGCCAGCAGTTCCTATGGGACAGGGTCCCTCGGTGAGCAGTTCTTC. Its protein product is CASSSYGTGSLGEQFF.

The chain carries TRBV29-1 and TRBJ1-2; the D gene is possibly TRBD1 (6 bases). The V gene's germline CDR1 is SQVTM and CDR2 ANQGSEA. V lost 5 bases to trimming and J lost 3 bases, with 10 bases between them. There are 12 residues in the CDR3. The CDR3 coding sequence is TGCAGCGTTTCCGCAGGGGACTATGGCTACACCTTC. It specifies CSVSAGDYGYTF. The variable domain in full, completed from reference TRBV29-1 and TRBJ1-2, reads SAVISQKPSRDICQRGTSLTIQCQVDSQVTMMFWYRQQPGQSLTLIATANQGSEATYESGFVIDKFPISRPNLTFSTLTVSNMSPEDSSIYLCSVSAGDYGYTFGSGTRLTVV.

The chain couples TRBV19 to TRBJ2-7, with 7 bases identical to TRBD1. Trimming cost V 1 base and J 5 bases; bases outside gene matches: 11. The CDR3 has 16 amino acids. Germline loops: CDR1 LNHDA, CDR2 SQIVND (reference sequence). The CDR3 bases are TGTGCCAGTAGTATAGGACCATTGACAGGGAAGCACGAGCAGTACTTC. Its translation is CASSIGPLTGKHEQYF.

The chain combines TRBV4-3 with TRBJ2-2; 9 bases align to TRBD1. CDR3 length equals 17 residues. V trimming: 0 bases; J trimming: 5 bases; junction bases outside the gene matches: 7. Germline CDR1 is LGHNA and CDR2 is YSLEER. CDR3 protein: CASSQDPGTGITGELFF. In DNA form, the CDR3 reads TGCGCCAGCAGCCAAGATCCCGGGACAGGGATAACCGGGGAGCTGTTTTTT.

The V call is TRBV30, the J call TRBJ1-6; D possibly corresponds to TRBD1 (5 bases). The V gene lost 4 bases and the J gene lost 1 base, with 11 bases spanning the gap. The CDR3 loop spans 15 amino acids. CDR1 and CDR2 (germline): GTSNPN, SVGIG (reference sequence). The CDR3 region has the DNA TGTGCCTGGACCCTAGGGGTATCCTATAATTCACCCCTCCACTTT. It encodes CAWTLGVSYNSPLHF.

The chain links TRBV6-5 to TRBJ2-6; 8 positions agree with TRBD1. The ends lost 11 bases at V and 2 bases at J; junction bases unmatched: 8. CDR3 length: 15 residues. Germline-derived CDR1 and CDR2 are MNHEY and SVGAGI. CDR3 sequence: CASRGQGPGANVLTF. The CDR3 DNA reads TGTGCCTCCAGGGGGCAGGGGCCTGGGGCCAACGTCCTGACTTTC.

The chain couples TRBV6-5 to TRBJ1-1; TRBD1 might be the D (5 bases). The CDR3 totals 16 residues. With 0 bases removed from V and 5 bases from J, the gap between germline ends came to 16 bases. Germline loops: CDR1 MNHEY, CDR2 SVGAGI. The CDR3 is CASSYSGPRGRTEAFF. The CDR3 DNA sequence: TGTGCCAGCAGTTACTCGGGGCCCCGCGGAAGGACTGAAGCTTTCTTT.

This sequence joins TRBV7-6 and TRBJ2-2; 7 bases line up with TRBD2. The trim removed 5 bases at V and 7 bases at J, leaving 10 bases unmatched. Germline values: CDR1 SGHVS, CDR2 FNYEAQ. The CDR3 spans 15 residues. DNA for the CDR3: TGTGCCAGCAGCCCGAGTGGGGGGGGAGGCGGGGAGCTGTTTTTT. Translated: CASSPSGGGGGELFF.

The genes are TRBV28 and TRBJ1-3; 9 nucleotides agree with TRBD1. The CDR3 totals 18 residues. Germline CDR1 reads MDHEN; CDR2 reads SYDVKM. Trimming removed 5 bases from V and 3 bases from J; junction bases left unmatched: 14. The DNA for the CDR3 is TGTGCCAGCAGTCCAACTCGCCTCACAGGGGGCGTTGGAAACACCATATATTTT. As protein: CASSPTRLTGGVGNTIYF.